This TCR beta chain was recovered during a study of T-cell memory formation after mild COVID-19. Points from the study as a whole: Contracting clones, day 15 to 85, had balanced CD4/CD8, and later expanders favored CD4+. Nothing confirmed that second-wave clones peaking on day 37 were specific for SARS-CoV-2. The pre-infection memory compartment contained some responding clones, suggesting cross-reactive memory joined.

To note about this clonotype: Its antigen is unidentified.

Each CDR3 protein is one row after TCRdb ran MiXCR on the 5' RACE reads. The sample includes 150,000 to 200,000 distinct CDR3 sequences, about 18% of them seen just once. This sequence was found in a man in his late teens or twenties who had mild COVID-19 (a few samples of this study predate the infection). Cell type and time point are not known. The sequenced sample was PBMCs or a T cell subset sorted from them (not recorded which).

CDR3 DNA: TGCGCCAGCAGCTCGTCGCCGGGACAGCAAGAGACCCAGTACTTC. Translated, it gives CASSSSPGQQETQYF. The rearrangement uses TRBV5-1 and TRBJ2-5; 7 bases map to TRBD1. With V trimmed by 3 bases and J by 2 bases, 7 bases remained unmatched. Germline-derived CDR1 and CDR2 are SGHRS and YFSETQ. The CDR3 runs to 15 residues.